Listed here are 5 T cell receptor beta chains from one sample, sequenced in a study of CD8 T cells in ankylosing spondylitis. TCRdb used MiXCR to reprocess the 5' RACE reads, holding one entry per CDR3 protein. This sample carries about 160,000 distinct CDR3 sequences, approximately 20% of them seen once, and the ten largest clones take around 7.6%. Material: blood, either unsorted or a sorted T cell fraction (not recorded which). All receptors come from a male donor with ankylosing spondylitis or in good health (not recorded which).

This clonotype was observed at least ten times. This chain uses TRBV20-1 with TRBJ1-5; the D is unclear. With 5 bases removed from V and 7 bases from J, the gap between germline ends came to 15 bases. This CDR3 has 13 residues. Germline assignment: CDR1 DFQATT and CDR2 SNEGSKA (reference sequence). The CDR3 DNA follows: TGCAGTGCTGCTAGCGCGGGGAACCAGCCCCAGCATTTT. It codes for CSAASAGNQPQHF.

This clonotype has only a few counts. The V call is TRBV10-3, the J call TRBJ2-3, with a possible D match to TRBD2 (5 bases). Germline CDR1 ENHRY, CDR2 SYGVKD. The CDR3 runs to 12 residues. Trimming stripped 10 bases from V and 6 bases from J, with 14 bases between. The chain's CDR3 is CATSSPVDTQYF. The CDR3 DNA reads TGTGCCACTAGCTCGCCTGTGGATACGCAGTATTTT.

This rearrangement joins TRBV5-1 to TRBJ2-3, with TRBD2 identical over 10 bases. Germline V gives CDR1 SGHRS, CDR2 YFSETQ. The J segment lost 0 bases and the V segment lost 4 bases, leaving 5 bases of the junction unmatched. The CDR3 runs 16 residues. The CDR3 sequence: CASSTGLAASTDTQYF. In nucleotides, the CDR3 is TGCGCCAGCAGCACAGGACTAGCGGCCAGCACAGATACGCAGTATTTT. The full variable domain, rest sourced from reference TRBV5-1 and TRBJ2-3, is KAGVTQTPRYLIKTRGQQVTLSCSPISGHRSVSWYQQTPGQGLQFLFEYFSETQRNKGNFPGRFSGRQFSNSRSEMNVSTLELGDSALYLCASSTGLAASTDTQYFGPGTRLTVL.

This clonotype was picked up many times. In DNA form, the CDR3 reads TGCGCCAGCAGCTTTTTCCAGGGAAACCAAGAGACCCAGTACTTC. Translated, it gives CASSFFQGNQETQYF. The chain has TRBV5-1 and TRBJ2-5; D perhaps matches TRBD1 (5 bases). Trimming removed 2 bases at V and 0 bases at J, with 11 bases between. Germline CDR1 and CDR2: SGHRS and YFSETQ. The CDR3 sequence is 15 residues long.

In its sample, this clonotype was seen a few times. This chain links TRBV11-2 with TRBJ1-4; 7 positions match TRBD1. Germline values: CDR1 SGHAT, CDR2 FQNNGV. The CDR3 runs to 15 residues. After removal of 2 bases from V and 5 bases from J, the junction contained 5 bases not matched to a gene. The CDR3 nucleotides read TGTGCCAGCAGCTTAATGGGACAGCGGAATGAAAAACTGTTTTTT. It translates to CASSLMGQRNEKLFF. The variable domain in full, with the rest retrieved from reference TRBV11-2 and TRBJ1-4, is EAGVAQSPRYKIIEKRQSVAFWCNPISGHATLYWYQQILGQGPKLLIQFQNNGVVDDSQLPKDRFSAERLKGVDSTLKIQPAKLEDSAVYLCASSLMGQRNEKLFFGSGTQLSVL.